One sample yielded the 24 T cell receptor beta chains listed below, sequenced in a study of cytomegalovirus exposure and HLA in healthy donors. TCRdb's copy holds only in-frame clones and misses some; the assay was immunoSEQ multiplex PCR. Here the sample spans approximately 300,000 clones, 75% to 90% being singletons. Sequenced input: PBMCs. Receptors were obtained from a woman aged 18-35 years in good health and CMV-seronegative.

The V gene is TRBV2, the J gene TRBJ1-5, with D tentatively TRBD1 (5 bases). CDR1 and CDR2 (germline): SNHLY, FYNNEI. This CDR3 contains 16 residues. Trimming shortened V by 6 bases and J by 1 base, and 16 bases separated the two germline ends. As DNA, the CDR3 is TGTGCCAGCAGCGCCGCGGGGGTGAGCAGCAATCAGCCCCAGCATTTT. It translates to CASSAAGVSSNQPQHF.

The chain carries TRBV9 and TRBJ2-1, with TRBD2 matching 8 bases. Per germline, CDR1 SGDLS and CDR2 YYNGEE. The trim removed 4 bases at V and 0 bases at J, leaving 3 bases unmatched. The CDR3 runs 15 residues. The CDR3 coding sequence is TGTGCCAGCAGCCCCCGGGAGGGCTCCTACAATGAGCAGTTCTTC. It specifies CASSPREGSYNEQFF.

The chain is built from TRBV7-8 and TRBJ1-2; TRBD1 is a possible D gene (6 bases). The CDR3 contains 15 residues. V was cut by 0 bases and J by 2 bases, with 10 bases left in between. The germline V gene has CDR1 SGHVS and CDR2 FQNEAQ. The CDR3 region is CASSLALGANYGYTF. CDR3 sequence (DNA): TGTGCCAGCAGCTTAGCACTGGGGGCGAACTATGGCTACACCTTC. The whole variable domain, remainder taken from reference TRBV7-8 and TRBJ1-2, is GAGVSQSPRYKVAKRGQDVALRCDPISGHVSLFWYQQALGQGPEFLTYFQNEAQLDKSGLPSDRFFAERPEGSVSTLKIQRTQQEDSAVYLCASSLALGANYGYTFGSGTRLTVV.

The chain carries TRBV28 and TRBJ2-4; weak D call: TRBD2 (5 bases). The V end was cut by 2 bases, the J end by 15 bases, with 11 bases between. CDR3 length equals 11 residues. The V gene's germline CDR1 is MDHEN and CDR2 SYDVKM. The CDR3 region has the DNA TGTGCCAGCAGTTTAGTCGCGGGTTTGTACTTC. This codes for CASSLVAGLYF.

V gene TRBV19 combines with J gene TRBJ1-5, with 8 bases fitting TRBD1. The CDR3 contains 15 residues. From germline, CDR1 is LNHDA and CDR2 SQIVND (reference sequence). V shed 7 bases and J 5 bases; nucleotides not matched to a gene: 10. The CDR3, as DNA: TGTGCCAGTAACCTCCAGGGGGCTTCGGATCAGCCCCAGCATTTT. Protein sequence: CASNLQGASDQPQHF.

This chain links TRBV19 with TRBJ2-5; TRBD1 aligns across 7 bases. In germline, CDR1 is LNHDA, CDR2 SQIVND (reference sequence). The CDR3 runs 14 residues. With 5 bases clipped from V and 2 bases from J, the junction kept 5 bases outside the gene matches. The CDR3 loop is CASSPGQRQETQYF. Here the CDR3 DNA reads TGTGCCAGTAGTCCGGGACAGAGGCAAGAGACCCAGTACTTC. Variable domain in full (rest from reference TRBV19 and TRBJ2-5): DGGITQSPKYLFRKEGQNVTLSCEQNLNHDAMYWYRQDPGQGLRLIYYSQIVNDFQKGDIAEGYSVSREKKESFPLTVTSAQKNPTAFYLCASSPGQRQETQYFGPGTRLLVL.

The chain couples TRBV6-5 to TRBJ2-7; D might be TRBD2 (7 bases). The CDR3 length is 13 residues. V was shortened by 7 bases and J by 2 bases, with 12 bases between the two germline ends. Germline lookup yields CDR1 MNHEY and CDR2 SVGAGI. CDR3 sequence: CASKGGAAYEQYF. CDR3 in DNA: TGTGCCAGCAAGGGGGGGGCAGCCTACGAGCAGTACTTC.

The chain links TRBV2 to TRBJ1-2, with D tentatively TRBD1 (5 bases). Germline V gene sequence: CDR1 SNHLY, CDR2 FYNNEI. The CDR3 covers 13 residues. Trimming shortened V by 6 bases and J by 4 bases, and 12 bases separated the two germline ends. Here the CDR3 reads CASRADSSYGYTF. The CDR3 DNA sequence: TGTGCCAGCAGGGCTGACAGTTCCTATGGCTACACCTTC. Full variable domain (missing parts from reference TRBV2 and TRBJ1-2): EPEVTQTPSHQVTQMGQEVILRCVPISNHLYFYWYRQILGQKVEFLVSFYNNEISEKSEIFDDQFSVERPDGSNFTLKIRSTKLEDSAMYFCASRADSSYGYTFGSGTRLTVV.

The chain recombines TRBV4-3 with TRBJ2-7, with D hard to call. Germline-derived CDR1 and CDR2 are LGHNA and YSLEER. The CDR3 consists of 14 residues. Trimming removed 0 bases at V and 1 base at J, with 7 bases between. The CDR3: CASSQDGPSYEQYF. For the CDR3, the DNA is TGCGCCAGCAGCCAAGATGGGCCTTCCTACGAGCAGTACTTC.

The chain carries TRBV11-3 and TRBJ1-1; D perhaps matches TRBD1 (5 bases). Germline values: CDR1 SGHNT, CDR2 YENEEA. This CDR3 contains 13 residues. V lost 1 base and J 6 bases, leaving 9 bases between the germline ends. The CDR3: CASSLVQEAEAFF. Written as DNA, the CDR3 is TGTGCCAGCAGCTTAGTACAGGAAGCTGAAGCTTTCTTT.

V and J are TRBV7-9 and TRBJ2-1, with 14 positions matching TRBD2. V lost 5 bases and J lost 7; bases outside the gene matches: 1. Looked up from germline, CDR1 is SEHNR and CDR2 is FQNEAQ (reference sequence). This CDR3 contains 14 residues. The CDR3 reads CASSRLAGGNEQFF. Here the CDR3 DNA reads TGTGCCAGCAGCCGACTAGCGGGAGGGAATGAGCAGTTCTTC.

The rearrangement uses TRBV6-5 and TRBJ2-2, with D unclear. V gave up 2 bases and J gave up 7 bases, with 17 bases separating them. There are 16 residues in the CDR3. CDR1 is MNHEY and CDR2 is SVGAGI in the germline V gene. The CDR3 is CASSYTWPRLGGELFF. In nucleotides, the CDR3 is TGTGCCAGCAGTTACACCTGGCCCCGCCTAGGCGGGGAGCTGTTTTTT.

The chain joins TRBV27 to TRBJ2-3, with D possibly being TRBD1 (5 bases). Trimming removed 5 bases at V and 3 bases at J, with 12 bases between. Germline V gene lookup returns CDR1 MNHEY and CDR2 SMNVEV (reference sequence). The CDR3 has 14 amino acids. The CDR3 here is CASSQIGVTDTQYF. The CDR3 nucleotides read TGTGCCAGCAGTCAGATAGGGGTTACAGATACGCAGTATTTT.

V usage is TRBV7-8 and J usage is TRBJ2-7; 9 bases line up with TRBD2. V gave up 4 bases and J gave up 0 bases; unmatched junction bases: 4. This CDR3 is 15 amino acids long. Germline CDR1 is SGHVS and CDR2 is FQNEAQ. The DNA of the CDR3 is TGTGCCAGCAGCTGGGGACTAGCAGACTCCTACGAGCAGTACTTC. This sequence encodes CASSWGLADSYEQYF.

The rearrangement links TRBV7-2 to TRBJ2-3; tentatively, D is TRBD2 (6 bases). V gave up 5 bases and J gave up 2 bases, with 17 bases separating them. Germline lookup yields CDR1 SGHTA and CDR2 FQGNSA. The CDR3 length is 16 residues. The CDR3 bases are TGTGCCAGCAGCGCCTCCGGGACTCGCTTCACAGATACGCAGTATTTT. It is translated as CASSASGTRFTDTQYF.

This sequence joins TRBV5-1 and TRBJ2-7, with TRBD2 matching 14 bases. V was clipped by 3 bases and J by 5 bases; unmatched bases: 19. CDR3 size: 20 residues. Per germline, CDR1 SGHRS and CDR2 YFSETQ. The CDR3 sequence: CASSSRPGLAGEALRDEQYF. The CDR3 DNA is TGCGCCAGCAGCTCCCGACCGGGACTAGCGGGAGAAGCCCTTAGGGACGAGCAGTACTTC.

This clone was counted once. The V and J genes are TRBV28 and TRBJ1-2, with a possible D match to TRBD1 (6 bases). V was clipped by 5 bases and J by 0 bases, with 13 bases between them. This CDR3 contains 15 residues. CDR1 is MDHEN and CDR2 is SYDVKM in the germline V gene. For the CDR3, the DNA is TGTGCCAGCAGTCCGCGGGGGCGAACTAACTATGGCTACACCTTC. Encoded protein: CASSPRGRTNYGYTF.

Only one count was recorded for this clone. V and J are TRBV10-3 and TRBJ2-1, with unresolved D. The CDR3 is made up of 11 amino acids. From germline, CDR1 is ENHRY and CDR2 SYGVKD. With 8 bases removed from V and 10 bases from J, the gap between germline ends came to 12 bases. The CDR3 sequence: CAIGGSKEQFF. CDR3 coding DNA: TGTGCCATCGGCGGAAGTAAAGAGCAGTTCTTC.

The rearrangement joins TRBV14 to TRBJ1-2, with a tentative D call TRBD1 (5 bases). V shed 1 base and J shed 2 bases, with 11 bases lying between them. CDR3 length: 15 amino acids. Germline V gene data show CDR1 as SGHDN and CDR2 as FVKESK. This chain's CDR3 is CASSQVIGGNYGYTF. CDR3 in DNA: TGTGCCAGCAGCCAAGTCATTGGGGGGAACTATGGCTACACCTTC. The full variable domain, its missing parts supplied by reference TRBV14 and TRBJ1-2, is EAGVTQFPSHSVIEKGQTVTLRCDPISGHDNLYWYRRVMGKEIKFLLHFVKESKQDESGMPNNRFLAERTGGTYSTLKVQPAELEDSGVYFCASSQVIGGNYGYTFGSGTRLTVV.

This chain joins TRBV6-5 and TRBJ2-7; 8 nucleotides line up with TRBD1. In germline, CDR1 is MNHEY, CDR2 SVGAGI. The CDR3 spans 14 residues. V trimming: 6 bases; J trimming: 2 bases; junction bases outside the gene matches: 6. The CDR3 spells CASRPTGVTYEQYF. The CDR3 DNA reads TGTGCCAGCAGACCGACAGGGGTCACCTACGAGCAGTACTTC.

The chain couples TRBV7-2 to TRBJ2-7; D perhaps matches TRBD2 (5 bases). From germline, CDR1 is SGHTA and CDR2 FQGNSA. The CDR3 has 13 residues. V lost 3 bases and J lost 3, with 9 bases in between. CDR3 bases: TGTGCCAGCAGCTTCCCTAGCTACTACGAGCAGTACTTC. Protein sequence: CASSFPSYYEQYF.

The chain couples TRBV27 to TRBJ2-2; possible D gene TRBD2, 5 bases. Germline V gene lookup returns CDR1 MNHEY and CDR2 SMNVEV (reference sequence). This CDR3 contains 16 residues. With 1 base removed from V and 4 bases from J, the gap between germline ends came to 13 bases. CDR3 loop: CASSLYWWSGTGELFF. DNA for the CDR3: TGTGCCAGCAGTTTATACTGGTGGAGCGGCACCGGGGAGCTGTTTTTT.

V is TRBV4-3 and J is TRBJ2-3, with 7 nucleotides matching TRBD1. CDR3 length equals 16 residues. V shed 0 bases, J shed 6 bases, and the junction held 9 bases outside the gene matches. CDR1 and CDR2 from the germline V gene are LGHNA and YSLEER. CDR3 nucleotide sequence: TGCGCCAGCAGCCAAGATCCGAGGGGGCTGGGGGATACGCAGTATTTT. Translated: CASSQDPRGLGDTQYF.

This clone came up a few times. This chain links TRBV19 with TRBJ1-4, with no clear D. Germline V gene lookup returns CDR1 LNHDA and CDR2 SQIVND (reference sequence). V was clipped by 3 bases and J by 5 bases, with 7 bases between them. CDR3 length equals 13 residues. The CDR3 protein is CASSIGPNEKLFF. CDR3 DNA sequence: TGTGCCAGTAGTATTGGGCCGAATGAAAAACTGTTTTTT.